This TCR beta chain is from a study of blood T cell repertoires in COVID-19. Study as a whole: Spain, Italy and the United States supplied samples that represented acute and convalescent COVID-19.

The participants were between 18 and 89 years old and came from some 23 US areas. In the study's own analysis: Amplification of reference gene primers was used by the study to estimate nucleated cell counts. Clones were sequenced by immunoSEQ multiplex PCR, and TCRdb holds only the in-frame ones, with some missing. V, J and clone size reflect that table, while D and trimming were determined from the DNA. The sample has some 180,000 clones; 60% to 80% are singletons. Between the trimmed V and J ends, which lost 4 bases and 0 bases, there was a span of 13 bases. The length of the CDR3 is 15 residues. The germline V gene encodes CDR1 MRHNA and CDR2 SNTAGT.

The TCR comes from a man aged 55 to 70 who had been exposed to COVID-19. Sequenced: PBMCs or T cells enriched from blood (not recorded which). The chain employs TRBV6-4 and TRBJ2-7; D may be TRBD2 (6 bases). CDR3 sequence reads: CASSAEGGPSYEQYF. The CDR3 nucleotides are TGTGCCAGCAGTGCAGAGGGAGGCCCCTCCTACGAGCAGTACTTC.